Below are 22 T cell receptor beta chains sequenced from a single sample in a study of T cell responses to AZD1222 COVID-19 vaccine. Clones were sequenced by immunoSEQ multiplex PCR, and TCRdb holds only the in-frame ones, with some missing. The sample gives some 99,000 clones, roughly 90% of which show up once; over 15% is in the top ten. Sample: peripheral blood, taken on day 0 of AZD1222 vaccination. Every receptor here comes from an adult in good health.

This chain uses TRBV12-3 or TRBV12-4 with TRBJ1-1; D not resolved. Trimming shortened V by 5 bases and J by 1 base, and 8 bases separated the two germline ends. The CDR3 is 13 amino acids. CDR3 loop: CASSRKGNTEAFF. In DNA form, the CDR3 reads TGTGCCAGCAGTCGCAAAGGGAACACTGAAGCTTTCTTT.

This chain links TRBV18 with TRBJ2-3, with D unclear. CDR1 and CDR2 (germline): KGHSH, LQKENI. Trimming removed 3 bases at V and 4 bases at J, with 11 bases between. The CDR3 covers 14 residues. The CDR3 loop reads CASSPPPGPDTQYF. Written as DNA, the CDR3 is TGTGCCAGCTCACCCCCCCCGGGTCCAGATACGCAGTATTTT.

The V call is TRBV30, the J call TRBJ2-2; no definite D call. The CDR3 loop spans 14 amino acids. The V end lost 7 bases, the J end lost 6 bases, and 18 bases lay between the germline ends. From germline, CDR1 is GTSNPN and CDR2 SVGIG (reference sequence). The CDR3 DNA follows: TGTGCCTTATTGGACCGACATAGGGCCGGGGAGCTGTTTTTT. This encodes CALLDRHRAGELFF. The variable domain in full, completed from reference TRBV30 and TRBJ2-2, reads SQTIHQWPATLVQPVGSPLSLECTVEGTSNPNLYWYRQAAGRGLQLLFYSVGIGQISSEVPQNLSASRPQDRQFILSSKKLLLSDSGFYLCALLDRHRAGELFFGEGSRLTVL.

The rearrangement joins TRBV6-5 to TRBJ1-1; D may be TRBD1 (6 bases). In germline, CDR1 is MNHEY, CDR2 SVGAGI. The germline V and J ends were trimmed by 5 bases and 5 bases, with 15 bases remaining between them. The CDR3 totals 14 residues. The chain's CDR3 is CASSRDRRGTEAFF. CDR3 sequence (DNA): TGTGCCAGCAGTCGCGACAGGCGGGGGACTGAAGCTTTCTTT.

This clone was picked up one time. The genes are TRBV19 and TRBJ1-2, with unresolved D. The germline gives CDR1 LNHDA, CDR2 SQIVND (reference sequence). Trimming cost V 5 bases and J 4 bases, with 8 bases left between them. The CDR3 length is 12 residues. The CDR3 DNA reads as TGTGCCAGTAGTGCGGGCCCCTATGGCTACACCTTC. It specifies CASSAGPYGYTF.

CDR3 residues: CSVDGYTF. CDR3 bases: TGCAGCGTGGATGGCTACACCTTC. The gene calls are TRBV29-1 and TRBJ1-2, with D hard to call. Per germline, CDR1 SQVTM and CDR2 ANQGSEA. The CDR3 is 8 residues long. Between the trimmed V and J ends, which lost 6 bases and 6 bases, there was a span of 2 bases.

The chain carries TRBV24-1 and TRBJ2-3; D gene unclear. V was clipped by 3 bases and J by 2 bases, with 11 bases between them. This CDR3 is 15 amino acids long. Germline V gene lookup returns CDR1 KGHDR and CDR2 SFDVKD. DNA for the CDR3: TGTGCCACCAGTGATAGTCGGCAAGTCACAGATACGCAGTATTTT. Protein product: CATSDSRQVTDTQYF.

This chain uses TRBV6-5 with TRBJ1-2; TRBD1 aligns across 8 bases. Germline V gene sequence: CDR1 MNHEY, CDR2 SVGAGI. The CDR3 runs to 14 residues. The ends lost 8 bases at V and 3 bases at J; junction bases unmatched: 8. The CDR3 nucleotides read TGTGCCAGCGTACGGAGCAGGGGGCACTATGGCTACACCTTC. It specifies CASVRSRGHYGYTF.

This clone was picked up one time. The chain joins TRBV11-3 to TRBJ1-4, with 10 bases identical to TRBD1. Germline CDR1 is SGHNT and CDR2 is YENEEA. The CDR3 runs 20 residues. V lost 3 bases to trimming and J lost 0 bases; unmatched junction nucleotides: 13. The CDR3 nucleotides read TGTGCCAGCAGCTTCCTCCCGGGACAGGGGCGAATCCCAACTAATGAAAAACTGTTTTTT. Translation gives CASSFLPGQGRIPTNEKLFF.

The J gene is TRBJ1-1, the V gene TRBV9; 11 bases align to TRBD1. This CDR3 has 16 residues. V was pared by 0 bases and J by 1 base, with 2 bases of the junction left unmatched. Germline values: CDR1 SGDLS, CDR2 YYNGEE. This CDR3 is CASSVGTGGRNTEAFF. The CDR3 DNA follows: TGTGCCAGCAGCGTAGGGACAGGGGGCAGGAACACTGAAGCTTTCTTT.

This clone was seen a few times. V gene TRBV18 combines with J gene TRBJ1-5; D unresolved. Trimming stripped 2 bases from V and 6 bases from J, with 14 bases between. Germline lookup yields CDR1 KGHSH and CDR2 LQKENI. The CDR3 is 15 amino acids. CDR3 protein: CASSPVGLLSQPQHF. The CDR3 DNA sequence: TGTGCCAGCTCACCAGTAGGGCTCCTTAGTCAGCCCCAGCATTTT.

The chain uses TRBV6-5 and TRBJ2-7; the match to TRBD1 covers 8 bases. The length of the CDR3 is 16 residues. Per the germline V gene, CDR1 is MNHEY and CDR2 is SVGAGI. Trimming removed 0 bases from V and 7 bases from J; junction bases left unmatched: 11. CDR3 bases: TGTGCCAGCAGTTACTCTGGACAGGGTACCCAAGAAGAGCAGTACTTC. It specifies CASSYSGQGTQEEQYF.

CDR3 sequence: CASSSTSGGNEQFF. The CDR3 DNA follows: TGTGCCAGCAGCTCGACTAGCGGGGGCAATGAGCAGTTCTTC. The chain is built from TRBV7-9 and TRBJ2-1; 12 bases are a match to TRBD2. CDR1 is SEHNR and CDR2 is FQNEAQ in the germline V gene (reference sequence). The CDR3 spans 14 residues. The J segment lost 6 bases and the V segment lost 4 bases, leaving 1 base of the junction unmatched. Together with reference TRBV7-9 and TRBJ2-1, the CDR3 gives the full variable domain: DTGVSQNPRHKITKRGQNVTFRCDPISEHNRLYWYRQTLGQGPEFLTYFQNEAQLEKSRLLSDRFSAERPKGSFSTLEIQRTEQGDSAMYLCASSSTSGGNEQFFGPGTRLTVL.

The chain couples TRBV5-8 to TRBJ1-3; a possible D gene is TRBD1 (6 bases). The CDR3 spans 16 residues. Germline V gene data show CDR1 as SGHTS and CDR2 as YDEGEE. Trimming removed 4 bases from V and 0 bases from J, with 14 bases in between. The CDR3 DNA sequence: TGTGCCAGCAGCAGCATTCAGGGGTTCTCTGGAAACACCATATATTTT. This encodes CASSSIQGFSGNTIYF.

The chain has TRBV6-2 or TRBV6-3 and TRBJ2-1, with D unresolved. Germline V gives CDR1 MNHEY, CDR2 SVGEGT. The CDR3 contains 15 residues. V lost 0 bases and J lost 5, with 11 bases in between. The CDR3 loop is CASSYSNTRDNEQFF. The CDR3 DNA sequence: TGTGCCAGCAGTTACTCGAATACACGAGACAATGAGCAGTTCTTC.

The J gene is TRBJ1-1, the V gene TRBV7-3; D unresolved. Per the germline V gene, CDR1 is SGHTA and CDR2 is FQGTGA. The ends were cut back, 5 bases at V and 3 bases at J, with 13 bases in the middle. The CDR3 is 14 residues long. Written as DNA, the CDR3 is TGTGCCAGCAGCCACGTGCCCGGGGACACTGAAGCTTTCTTT. Protein product: CASSHVPGDTEAFF.

This clone was counted between two and nine times. Here the CDR3 reads CASSGTATTGELFF. The DNA for the CDR3 is TGTGCCAGTAGTGGGACAGCCACCACCGGGGAGCTGTTTTTT. This chain uses TRBV19 with TRBJ2-2; 7 nucleotides line up with TRBD1. The CDR3 has 14 residues. The J segment lost 4 bases and the V segment lost 5 bases, leaving 4 bases of the junction unmatched. CDR1 and CDR2 from the germline V gene are LNHDA and SQIVND (reference sequence).

This chain links TRBV12-3 or TRBV12-4 with TRBJ1-2, with TRBD1 identical over 8 bases. Trimming at V came to 3 bases and at J to 7 bases, leaving 4 bases not matched to a gene. The CDR3 is 13 amino acids. The CDR3 DNA sequence: TGTGCCAGCAGTTTGGGGACAGGACTTGGCTACACCTTC. It is translated as CASSLGTGLGYTF.

The J gene is TRBJ2-3, the V gene TRBV3-1 (or the pseudogene TRBV3-2), with D maybe TRBD1 (6 bases). The V end lost 2 bases, the J end lost 2 bases, and 11 bases lay between the germline ends. The CDR3 has 15 amino acids. Germline V gene sequence: CDR1 LGHDT, CDR2 YNNKEL (reference sequence). CDR3 protein: CASSQQGQNTDTQYF. Written as DNA, the CDR3 is TGTGCCAGCAGCCAACAGGGACAAAACACAGATACGCAGTATTTT.

The chain couples TRBV24-1 to TRBJ2-3; 9 bases align to TRBD2. The CDR3 contains 17 residues. Trimming removed 3 bases from V and 6 bases from J; junction bases left unmatched: 12. Germline CDR1 is KGHDR and CDR2 is SFDVKD. CDR3 sequence reads: CATSDTPAGGPRDTQYF. The CDR3 DNA follows: TGTGCCACCAGTGATACCCCCGCGGGAGGGCCACGGGATACGCAGTATTTT.

The chain carries TRBV11-2 and TRBJ2-4, with a tentative D call TRBD2 (5 bases). This CDR3 is 15 amino acids long. CDR1 is SGHAT, CDR2 FQNNGV, per germline. V was cut by 5 bases and J by 0 bases, with 11 bases left in between. CDR3 sequence (DNA): TGTGCCAGCAGCCCCCGGGATCTAGCCAAAAACATTCAGTACTTC. It is translated as CASSPRDLAKNIQYF.

The chain joins TRBV5-1 to TRBJ1-2, with unresolved D. V was shortened by 4 bases and J by 0 bases, with 7 bases between the two germline ends. The germline CDR1 and CDR2 sequences are SGHRS and YFSETQ. The CDR3 has 13 amino acids. CDR3 loop: CASSVSPNYGYTF. CDR3 nucleotides: TGCGCCAGCAGCGTATCTCCTAACTATGGCTACACCTTC.